In its sample, the clone carrying this T cell receptor beta chain was seen many times. These data are taken from a study of T-cell memory formation after mild COVID-19. MiXCR, run by TCRdb on the 5' RACE reads, gives a single entry per CDR3 protein. Of 200,000 to 250,000 distinct CDR3 sequences detected, about 9.2% appear once; the ten largest clones hold 3.5%. The sequenced material came from PBMCs or a T cell subset sorted from them (not recorded which). This receptor was taken from a man aged 18 to 35 who had mild COVID-19 (a few samples of this study predate the infection). Cell type and time point are not known.

CDR3 loop: CASSLDSRTDQPQHF. The DNA of the CDR3 is TGCGCCAGCAGCCTCGACTCACGGACTGATCAGCCCCAGCATTTT. The chain is built from TRBV4-3 and TRBJ1-5, with D unresolved. The CDR3 has 15 amino acids. V was clipped by 4 bases and J by 5 bases, with 15 bases between them. Germline V gene lookup returns CDR1 LGHNA and CDR2 YSLEER.